This T cell receptor (beta chain) was documented in a study of vaccination and CD4 T cells after COVID-19. Study details: Controls had a CEFX pool, an HIV-1 Nef pool, or no peptide added. Overall study findings and caveats: Convalescent patients had a median around 86% of reactive clones appearing only post-vaccination.

Treatment reported: approximately 10-day PBMC culture with coronavirus spike peptide pools or control peptides (ViraFEST assay). Of note for this clonotype: Its antigen is undetermined.

Cultured CD4+ T cell DNA underwent sequencing with the Oncomine TCR Beta short-read assay. TCRdb recomputed calls from the PCR reads with MiXCR, one row per CDR3 protein. The sample includes about 20,000 distinct CDR3 sequences, roughly 47% of them seen just once. This CDR3 contains 13 residues. J gave up 8 bases and V 5 bases, and 7 bases lay outside the gene matches. CDR1 and CDR2 from the germline V gene are LNHDA and SQIVND (reference sequence). The J gene is TRBJ1-1, the V gene TRBV19; 8 nucleotides agree with TRBD1. The sequence was collected from a human donor who had recovered from COVID-19. Sequenced sample: CD4+ T cells from blood, cultured in vitro. The CDR3 is CASSADREEEAFF. The CDR3 DNA follows: TGTGCCAGTAGTGCGGACAGGGAGGAAGAAGCTTTCTTT.